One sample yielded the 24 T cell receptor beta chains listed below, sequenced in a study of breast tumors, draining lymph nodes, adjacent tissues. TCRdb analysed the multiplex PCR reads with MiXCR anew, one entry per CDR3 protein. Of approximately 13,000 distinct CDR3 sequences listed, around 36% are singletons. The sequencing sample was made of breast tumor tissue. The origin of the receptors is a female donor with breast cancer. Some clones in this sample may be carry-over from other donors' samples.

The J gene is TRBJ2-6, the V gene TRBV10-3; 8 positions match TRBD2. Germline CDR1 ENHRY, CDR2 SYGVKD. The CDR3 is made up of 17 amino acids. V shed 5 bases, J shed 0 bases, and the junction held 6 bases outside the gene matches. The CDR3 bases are TGTGCCATCAGTACAACCGGGGGGGACTCTGGGGCCAACGTCCTGACTTTC. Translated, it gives CAISTTGGDSGANVLTF.

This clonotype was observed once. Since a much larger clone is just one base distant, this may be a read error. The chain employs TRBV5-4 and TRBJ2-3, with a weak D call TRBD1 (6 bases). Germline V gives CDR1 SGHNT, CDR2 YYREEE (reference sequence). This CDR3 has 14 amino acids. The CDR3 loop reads CASSPDSSTDTRYF. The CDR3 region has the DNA TGTGCCAGCAGCCCGGACAGTTCCACAGATACGCGGTATTTT. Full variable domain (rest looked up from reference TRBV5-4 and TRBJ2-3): ETGVTQSPTHLIKTRGQQVTLRCSSQSGHNTVSWYQQALGQGPQFIFQYYREEENGRGNFPPRFSGLQFPNYSSELNVNALELDDSALYLCASSPDSSTDTRYFGPGTRLTVL.

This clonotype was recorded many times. Written as DNA, the CDR3 is TGCAGTGCTAGAGTGGGCGCCACGGGCACAGATACGCAGTATTTT. As protein: CSARVGATGTDTQYF. This chain uses TRBV20-1 with TRBJ2-3; D gene uncertain. Germline lookup yields CDR1 DFQATT and CDR2 SNEGSKA (reference sequence). CDR3 length: 15 amino acids. Trimming took 1 base from V and 1 from J, leaving 12 bases between them.

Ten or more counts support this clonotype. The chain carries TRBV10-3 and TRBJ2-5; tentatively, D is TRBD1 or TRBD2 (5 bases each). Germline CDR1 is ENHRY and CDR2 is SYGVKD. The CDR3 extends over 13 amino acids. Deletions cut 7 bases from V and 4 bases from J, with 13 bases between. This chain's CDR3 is CAITPGQGETQYF. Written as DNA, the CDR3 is TGTGCCATCACTCCGGGGCAAGGAGAGACCCAGTACTTC.

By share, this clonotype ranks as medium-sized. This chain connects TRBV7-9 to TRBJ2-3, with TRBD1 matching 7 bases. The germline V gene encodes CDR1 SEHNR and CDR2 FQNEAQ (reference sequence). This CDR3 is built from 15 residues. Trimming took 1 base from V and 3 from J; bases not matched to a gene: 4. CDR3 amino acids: CASSLGQGLTDTQYF. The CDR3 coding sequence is TGTGCCAGCAGCTTAGGACAGGGATTAACAGATACGCAGTATTTT.

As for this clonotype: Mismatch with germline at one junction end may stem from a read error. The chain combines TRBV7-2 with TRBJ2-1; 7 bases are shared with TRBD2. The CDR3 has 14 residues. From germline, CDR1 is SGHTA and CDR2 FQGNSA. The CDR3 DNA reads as TGTGCCAGCAGCTTAGGGGGGGGTGGAAATGAGCGGTTCTTC. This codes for CASSLGGGGNERFF.

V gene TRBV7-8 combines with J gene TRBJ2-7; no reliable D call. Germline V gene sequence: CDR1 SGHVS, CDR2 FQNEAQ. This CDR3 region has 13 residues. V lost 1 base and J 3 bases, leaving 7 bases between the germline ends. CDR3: CASSLGPDYEQYF. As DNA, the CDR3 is TGTGCCAGCAGCTTAGGTCCGGACTACGAGCAGTACTTC.

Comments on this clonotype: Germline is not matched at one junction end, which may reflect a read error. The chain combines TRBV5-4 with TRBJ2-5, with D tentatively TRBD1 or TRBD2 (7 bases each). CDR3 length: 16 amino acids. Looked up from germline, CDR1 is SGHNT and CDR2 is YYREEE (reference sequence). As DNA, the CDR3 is TGTGCCAGCAGCGGTATCGGGACAGCGGGACAAGAGGCCCAGTACTTC. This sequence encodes CASSGIGTAGQEAQYF.

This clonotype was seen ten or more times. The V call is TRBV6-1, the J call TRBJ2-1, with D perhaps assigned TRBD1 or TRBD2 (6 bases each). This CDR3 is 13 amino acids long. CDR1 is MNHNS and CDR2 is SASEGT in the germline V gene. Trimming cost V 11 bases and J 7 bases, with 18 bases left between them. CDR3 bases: TGTGCCGGAGGCAGGGGAGCGGGTAATGAGCAGTTCTTC. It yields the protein CAGGRGAGNEQFF.

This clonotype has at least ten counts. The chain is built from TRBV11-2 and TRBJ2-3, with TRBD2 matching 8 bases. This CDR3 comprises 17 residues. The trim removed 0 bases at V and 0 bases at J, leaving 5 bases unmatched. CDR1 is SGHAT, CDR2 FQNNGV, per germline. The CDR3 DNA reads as TGTGCCAGCAGCTTAGATCTGGGGACTAGAAGCACAGATACGCAGTATTTT. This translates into CASSLDLGTRSTDTQYF.

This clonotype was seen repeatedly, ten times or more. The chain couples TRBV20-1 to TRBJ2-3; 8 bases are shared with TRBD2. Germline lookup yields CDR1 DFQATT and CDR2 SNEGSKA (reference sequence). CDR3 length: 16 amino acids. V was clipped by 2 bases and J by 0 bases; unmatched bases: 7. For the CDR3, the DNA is TGCAGTGCTAGACTAGCGGGCAGAACTAGCACAGATACGCAGTATTTT. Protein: CSARLAGRTSTDTQYF.

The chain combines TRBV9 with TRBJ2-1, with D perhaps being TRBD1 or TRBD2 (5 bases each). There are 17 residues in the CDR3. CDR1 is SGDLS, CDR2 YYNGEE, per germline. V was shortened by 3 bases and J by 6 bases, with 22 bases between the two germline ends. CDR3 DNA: TGTGCCAGCAGCGAGACCCACGGGACCAAAGGGTTCAATGAGCAGTTCTTC. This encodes CASSETHGTKGFNEQFF.

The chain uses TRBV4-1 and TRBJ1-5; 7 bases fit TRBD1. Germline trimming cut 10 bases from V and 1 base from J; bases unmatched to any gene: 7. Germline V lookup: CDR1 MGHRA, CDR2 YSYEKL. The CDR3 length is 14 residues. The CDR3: CATGDRWSNQPQHF. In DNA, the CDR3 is TGCGCCACGGGGGACAGATGGAGCAATCAGCCCCAGCATTTT.

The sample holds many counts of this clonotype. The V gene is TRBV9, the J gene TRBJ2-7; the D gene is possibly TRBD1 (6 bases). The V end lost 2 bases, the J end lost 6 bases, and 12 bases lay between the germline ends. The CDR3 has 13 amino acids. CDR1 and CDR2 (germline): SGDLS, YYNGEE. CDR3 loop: CASSVSQGSEQYF. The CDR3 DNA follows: TGTGCCAGCAGCGTGTCACAGGGAAGCGAGCAGTACTTC.

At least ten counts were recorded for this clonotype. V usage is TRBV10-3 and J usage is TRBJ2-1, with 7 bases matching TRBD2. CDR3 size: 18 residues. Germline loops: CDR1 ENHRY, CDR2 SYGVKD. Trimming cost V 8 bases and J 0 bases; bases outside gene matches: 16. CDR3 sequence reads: CAISARVTSDPSYNEQFF. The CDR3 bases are TGTGCCATCTCGGCCAGGGTTACTAGCGATCCCTCCTACAATGAGCAGTTCTTC.

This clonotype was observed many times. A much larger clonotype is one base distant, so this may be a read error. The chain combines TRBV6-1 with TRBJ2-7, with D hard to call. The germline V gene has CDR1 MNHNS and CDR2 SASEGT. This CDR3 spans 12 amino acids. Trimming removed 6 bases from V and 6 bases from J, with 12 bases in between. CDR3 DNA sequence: TGTGCCAGCAGAGACCTCTTCAGCGAGCAGTACTTC. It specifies CASRDLFSEQYF.

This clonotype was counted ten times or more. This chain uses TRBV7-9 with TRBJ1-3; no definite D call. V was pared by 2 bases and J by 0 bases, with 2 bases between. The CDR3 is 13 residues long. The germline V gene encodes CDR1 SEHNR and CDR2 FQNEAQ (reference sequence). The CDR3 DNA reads TGTGCCAGCAGCTTAAGCTCTGGAAACACCATATATTTT. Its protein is CASSLSSGNTIYF.

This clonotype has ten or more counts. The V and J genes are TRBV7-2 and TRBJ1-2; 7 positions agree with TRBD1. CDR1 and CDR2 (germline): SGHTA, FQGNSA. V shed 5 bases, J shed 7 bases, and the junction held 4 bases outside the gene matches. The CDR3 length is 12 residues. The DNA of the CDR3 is TGTGCCAGCAGCCTGACAGGGATTGGCTACACCTTC. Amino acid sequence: CASSLTGIGYTF.

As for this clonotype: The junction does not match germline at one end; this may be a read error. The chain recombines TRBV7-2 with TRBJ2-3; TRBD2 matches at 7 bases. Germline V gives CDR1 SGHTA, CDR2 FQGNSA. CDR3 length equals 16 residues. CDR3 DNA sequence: TGTGCCAGTAGCTTAGCTCTAGCGGTGATTTGGGTTACGCAGTATTTT. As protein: CASSLALAVIWVTQYF.

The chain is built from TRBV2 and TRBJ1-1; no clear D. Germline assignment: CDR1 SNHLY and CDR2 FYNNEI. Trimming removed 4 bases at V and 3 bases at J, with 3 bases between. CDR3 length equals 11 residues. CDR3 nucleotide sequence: TGTGCCAGCAGTGTACACACTGAAGCTTTCTTT. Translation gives CASSVHTEAFF.

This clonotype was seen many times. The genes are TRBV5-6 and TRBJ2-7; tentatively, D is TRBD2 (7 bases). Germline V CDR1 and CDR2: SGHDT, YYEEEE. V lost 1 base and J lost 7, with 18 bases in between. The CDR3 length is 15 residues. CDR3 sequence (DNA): TGTGCCAGCAGCTTGCCGGGGGGCCGACGTATGGAGCAGTACTTC. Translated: CASSLPGGRRMEQYF.

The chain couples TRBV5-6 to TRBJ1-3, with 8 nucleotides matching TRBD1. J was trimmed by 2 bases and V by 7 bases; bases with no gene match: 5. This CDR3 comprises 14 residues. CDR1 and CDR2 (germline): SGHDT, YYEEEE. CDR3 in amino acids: CASCDRGAGNTIYF. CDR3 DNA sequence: TGTGCCAGCTGTGACAGGGGTGCTGGAAACACCATATATTTT.

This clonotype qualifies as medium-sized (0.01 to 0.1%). The chain's CDR3 is CSARDWGRSSYEQYF. Here the CDR3 DNA reads TGCAGTGCTAGAGATTGGGGGAGGAGCTCCTACGAGCAGTACTTC. The chain uses TRBV20-1 and TRBJ2-7; the D gene is possibly TRBD2 (6 bases). The germline V gene has CDR1 DFQATT and CDR2 SNEGSKA (reference sequence). The CDR3 is 15 amino acids. V lost 0 bases and J lost 0, with 12 bases in between.

This chain's CDR3 is CASSLDADLRSYEQYF. In nucleotides, the CDR3 is TGTGCCAGCAGCTTGGATGCGGATCTCCGATCCTACGAGCAGTACTTC. The chain carries TRBV5-5 and TRBJ2-7; D call uncertain. CDR1 and CDR2 from the germline V gene are SGHKS and YYEKEE (reference sequence). The CDR3 spans 16 residues. The V and J ends lost 0 bases and 1 base respectively, with 14 bases between them.